This entry describes one T cell receptor beta chain. The antigen is unknown. This record comes from a study of CD8+ T cells in alopecia areata. Study details: Patients received oral tofacitinib, 5 to 10 mg twice daily, for moderate-to-severe alopecia areata. The duration of tofacitinib was 6 to 18 months, with 6 months off drug afterward. Study results and caveats: Clonality in lesional scalp, especially alopecia totalis/universalis, exceeded that of normal scalp.

Investigators isolated RNA and reverse transcribed it into cDNA to act as the sequencing template. The data were produced by immunoSEQ multiplex PCR, yet TCRdb's version contains in-frame clones alone and is incomplete. The sample has 100,000 to 150,000 clones; around two fifths are singletons. The CDR3 totals 13 residues. Germline loops: CDR1 SGHAT, CDR2 FQNNGV. V gave up 5 bases and J gave up 7 bases; unmatched junction bases: 6. Both CD4+ and CD8+ T cells were separated by sorting PBMCs. Source material: CD4+ T cells sorted from blood. This clonotype was sampled from a human donor with alopecia areata. V gene TRBV11-2 combines with J gene TRBJ2-5; 8 nucleotides align to TRBD2. This CDR3 reads CASSRRGAPTQYF. The CDR3 DNA sequence: TGTGCCAGCAGCAGGCGGGGGGCCCCGACCCAGTACTTC.